The next 15 T cell receptor beta chains were all read from a single sample in a study of blood T cell repertoires in COVID-19. The table came from immunoSEQ multiplex PCR; TCRdb's copy has only in-frame clones and leaves some out. Of around 100,000 clones listed, approximately 84% are singletons. Sequencing input: peripheral blood. The source is a woman aged 35 to 49 with acute or convalescent COVID-19.

The gene calls are TRBV5-6 and TRBJ2-3; 13 nucleotides line up with TRBD2. Germline V gene sequence: CDR1 SGHDT, CDR2 YYEEEE. Trimming took 4 bases from V and 5 from J; bases not matched to a gene: 4. This CDR3 contains 15 residues. The CDR3 DNA is TGTGCCAGCAGCGAACTAGCGGGGGGGCAAGATACGCAGTATTTT. Residues: CASSELAGGQDTQYF.

The chain combines TRBV6-1 with TRBJ2-6, with 7 positions matching TRBD1. Germline V gene lookup returns CDR1 MNHNS and CDR2 SASEGT. Trimming took 4 bases from V and 0 from J; bases not matched to a gene: 6. The CDR3 covers 17 residues. The CDR3 region has the DNA TGTGCCAGCAGTGCTCCGGGACAGAGCTCTGGGGCCAACGTCCTGACTTTC. Amino acid sequence: CASSAPGQSSGANVLTF.

The chain couples TRBV6-5 to TRBJ1-1; the D gene is possibly TRBD1 (5 bases). The CDR3 has 11 amino acids. Per the germline V gene, CDR1 is MNHEY and CDR2 is SVGAGI. Trimming left V 10 bases short and J 2 bases short, with 8 bases between. The CDR3 region is CATQGNTEAFF. The CDR3 DNA reads as TGTGCCACCCAGGGAAACACTGAAGCTTTCTTT.

The chain recombines TRBV3-1 (or the pseudogene TRBV3-2) with TRBJ2-1, with D possibly matching TRBD1 (5 bases). V dropped 0 bases and J dropped 9 bases, with 15 bases sitting between them. Germline V CDR1 and CDR2: LGHDT, YNNKEL (reference sequence). The CDR3 consists of 15 residues. The CDR3 spells CASSQDQAGHPEQFF. CDR3 bases: TGTGCCAGCAGCCAAGATCAAGCAGGGCATCCTGAGCAGTTCTTC.

The chain links TRBV5-1 to TRBJ2-1; a possible D gene is TRBD1 (6 bases). The V and J ends lost 4 bases and 0 bases respectively, with 14 bases between them. In germline, CDR1 is SGHRS, CDR2 YFSETQ. The length of the CDR3 is 16 residues. Here the CDR3 DNA reads TGCGCCAGCAGCGCGCACACAGGGAGCTCCTACAATGAGCAGTTCTTC. Protein: CASSAHTGSSYNEQFF.

This rearrangement joins TRBV5-1 to TRBJ1-2; 8 bases map to TRBD1. The junction had 7 bases not matched to a gene; V was cut back by 2 bases and J by 4 bases. In germline, CDR1 is SGHRS, CDR2 YFSETQ. The CDR3 sequence is 15 residues long. CDR3: CASSLNTGGVYGYTF. The CDR3 nucleotides are TGCGCCAGCAGCTTAAATACAGGGGGAGTCTATGGCTACACCTTC.

The chain has TRBV5-8 and TRBJ2-6; 7 bases fit TRBD1. The germline V gene has CDR1 SGHTS and CDR2 YDEGEE. The CDR3 loop spans 17 amino acids. Trimming took 1 base from V and 0 from J; bases not matched to a gene: 4. The DNA for the CDR3 is TGTGCCAGCAGCTTGCAGGGGGAGCCCTCTGGGGCCAACGTCCTGACTTTC. The encoded protein is CASSLQGEPSGANVLTF.

The rearrangement joins TRBV5-5 to TRBJ1-1; 10 nucleotides align to TRBD1. Trimming at V came to 4 bases and at J to 2 bases, leaving 11 bases not matched to a gene. The CDR3 length is 17 residues. CDR1 is SGHKS, CDR2 YYEKEE, per germline (reference sequence). DNA of the CDR3: TGTGCCAGCAGCCATCAGGGACAGGGGCTTCGAAACACTGAAGCTTTCTTT. Translating it yields CASSHQGQGLRNTEAFF.

V usage is TRBV18 and J usage is TRBJ2-7; 9 positions match TRBD1. The V gene end was trimmed by 3 bases and the J gene end by 2 bases; junction bases not matched to a gene: 5. Germline V lookup: CDR1 KGHSH, CDR2 LQKENI. The CDR3 length is 15 residues. The CDR3 region is CASSPRDRVTYEQYF. The CDR3 DNA reads as TGTGCCAGCTCACCCCGGGACAGGGTAACCTACGAGCAGTACTTC. The complete variable domain, with remaining parts taken from reference TRBV18 and TRBJ2-7, reads NAGVMQNPRHLVRRRGQEARLRCSPMKGHSHVYWYRQLPEEGLKFMVYLQKENIIDESGMPKERFSAEFPKEGPSILRIQQVVRGDSAAYFCASSPRDRVTYEQYFGPGTRLTVT.

The chain uses TRBV4-2 and TRBJ2-1, with D tentatively TRBD2 (7 bases). Germline V lookup: CDR1 LGHNA, CDR2 YNFKEQ. V lost 1 base and J 3 bases, leaving 13 bases between the germline ends. This CDR3 comprises 16 residues. CDR3 in amino acids: CASSQVAGANYNEQFF. Written as DNA, the CDR3 is TGTGCCAGCAGCCAAGTGGCGGGGGCTAACTACAATGAGCAGTTCTTC.

This clone was recorded only once. V is TRBV10-3 and J is TRBJ1-3, with D possibly being TRBD1 (6 bases). The CDR3 has 15 residues. V lost 10 bases and J lost 4, with 20 bases in between. Germline CDR1 is ENHRY and CDR2 is SYGVKD. The CDR3 sequence: CATMKPSDSGNTIYF. Written as DNA, the CDR3 is TGTGCCACCATGAAACCGTCGGACAGCGGAAACACCATATATTTT.

The chain is built from TRBV5-1 and TRBJ2-5; 12 nucleotides align to TRBD1. The CDR3 spans 15 residues. Germline values: CDR1 SGHRS, CDR2 YFSETQ. V was clipped by 7 bases and J by 5 bases; unmatched bases: 9. The CDR3 reads CASRPGQGAWETQYF. The CDR3 region has the DNA TGCGCCAGCCGACCGGGACAGGGGGCTTGGGAGACCCAGTACTTC. Full variable domain (outside the CDR3, taken from reference TRBV5-1 and TRBJ2-5): KAGVTQTPRYLIKTRGQQVTLSCSPISGHRSVSWYQQTPGQGLQFLFEYFSETQRNKGNFPGRFSGRQFSNSRSEMNVSTLELGDSALYLCASRPGQGAWETQYFGPGTRLLVL.

The chain recombines TRBV18 with TRBJ1-4; 7 nucleotides line up with TRBD1. CDR3 length: 13 amino acids. The V and J ends lost 8 bases and 4 bases, in that order; junction bases with no gene match: 4. The germline gives CDR1 KGHSH, CDR2 LQKENI. The CDR3 DNA is TGTGCCAGCAAAAGGGACAGTAATGAAAAACTGTTTTTT. Translation: CASKRDSNEKLFF.

The J gene is TRBJ1-1, the V gene TRBV5-5, with 8 bases identical to TRBD1. There are 16 residues in the CDR3. CDR1 and CDR2 (germline): SGHKS, YYEKEE (reference sequence). V dropped 3 bases and J dropped 1; count of bases not matched to a gene: 8. The CDR3 coding sequence is TGTGCCAGCAGCTGGACGCAGGGGGCTACGAACACTGAAGCTTTCTTT. Encoded protein: CASSWTQGATNTEAFF.

This clone was found many times. J is TRBJ2-2 and V is TRBV7-9; D is uncertain. Deletions cut 5 bases from V and 5 bases from J, with 21 bases between. The CDR3 sequence is 17 residues long. CDR1 is SEHNR, CDR2 FQNEAQ, per germline (reference sequence). The CDR3 sequence is CASSPLPRVRSTGELFF. The CDR3 DNA sequence: TGTGCCAGCAGCCCTTTACCCCGGGTTCGTTCGACCGGGGAGCTGTTTTTT.